The rows below give T cell receptor beta chains drawn from one sample of a study of T cell changes during pregnancy in multiple sclerosis. Generated by immunoSEQ multiplex PCR, the TCRdb table keeps only in-frame clones and is missing some. There are under 40,000 clones in the sample; 90% occur only once, and roughly 5.7% lies in the top ten. Specimen: peripheral blood, collected in the third trimester of pregnancy. The receptors derive from a female donor in good health, enrolled as a control in a pregnancy study. Both conserved end residues are part of each CDR3. A D gene is named only where the DNA matches it firmly. Some rows mark clone size as missing; the rest say once, few, many or name a class of expanded clone.

size: -
D: -
V: TRBV6-4
J: TRBJ2-7
DNA: TGTGCCAGCAGTGACCCACTACAGGGTTTCCCCTCCTACGAGCAGTACTTC
CDR3: CASSDPLQGFPSYEQYF

size: -
D: -
V: TRBV11-2
J: TRBJ1-2
DNA: TGTGCCAGCAGCCCCAGGCATTTCGACTATGGCTACACCTTC
CDR3: CASSPRHFDYGYTF

size: -
D: TRBD2
V: TRBV6-1
J: TRBJ2-5
DNA: TGTGCCAGCAGTGAGATGGGAAGCGGGGGGGAGACCCAGTACTTC
CDR3: CASSEMGSGGETQYF

size: -
D: TRBD2
V: TRBV7-9
J: TRBJ2-7
DNA: TGTGCCAGCAGCGTCCTAGCGGGGAAATCCTACGAGCAGTACTTC
CDR3: CASSVLAGKSYEQYF

size: -
D: TRBD1
V: TRBV27
J: TRBJ1-5
DNA: TGTGCCAGCAGCCGTGACAGGGGGGATCAGCCCCAGCATTTT
CDR3: CASSRDRGDQPQHF

size: -
D: TRBD1
V: TRBV5-1
J: TRBJ2-5
DNA: TGCGCCAGCAGCTTGGGGACAGGGTCACGGCAAGAGACCCAGTACTTC
CDR3: CASSLGTGSRQETQYF

size: few
D: -
V: TRBV11-3
J: TRBJ1-1
DNA: TGTGCCAGTTCAGTGGCCAAGAACACTGAAGCTTTCTTT
CDR3: CASSVAKNTEAFF

size: once
D: TRBD1
V: TRBV18
J: TRBJ1-2
DNA: TGTGCCAGCTCACCCCTTAAACGCGGACAGGGGGACTATGGCTACACCTTC
CDR3: CASSPLKRGQGDYGYTF

size: many
D: TRBD1
V: TRBV14
J: TRBJ1-4
DNA: TGTGCCAGCAGCCAAAGGACAGGGGAGGGAGGAACTAATGAAAAACTGTTTTTT
CDR3: CASSQRTGEGGTNEKLFF

size: -
D: TRBD2
V: TRBV5-1
J: TRBJ2-7
DNA: TGCGCCAGCAGAACTAGCGCTACTACCTACGAGCAGTACTTC
CDR3: CASRTSATTYEQYF

size: -
D: TRBD2
V: TRBV9
J: TRBJ2-5
DNA: TGTGCCAGCAGCGACTCTGGGGGGGGGTACCAAGAGACCCAGTACTTC
CDR3: CASSDSGGGYQETQYF

size: -
D: -
V: TRBV5-4
J: TRBJ2-5
DNA: TGTGCCAGCAGCTCCGGAGGGGAAGAGACCCAGTACTTC
CDR3: CASSSGGEETQYF

size: -
D: TRBD1
V: TRBV11-2
J: TRBJ1-4
DNA: TGTGCCAGCAGCCCCCGGGACAGGGGTTATGAAAAACTGTTTTTT
CDR3: CASSPRDRGYEKLFF

size: -
D: TRBD1
V: TRBV19
J: TRBJ2-7
DNA: TGTGCCAGTAGTCCCATCGGGACAGGAGGTGCCGAGCAGTACTTC
CDR3: CASSPIGTGGAEQYF

size: few
D: TRBD1
V: TRBV15
J: TRBJ1-1
DNA: TGTGCCACCAGCATCAATACAGGGGGCGCGTCCGAAGCTTTCTTT
CDR3: CATSINTGGASEAFF

size: once
D: -
V: TRBV28
J: TRBJ2-1
DNA: TGTGCCAGCAGTTTATTGTCCGGACTCTCCCTGGGCAATGAGCAGTTCTTC
CDR3: CASSLLSGLSLGNEQFF

size: once
D: -
V: TRBV4-3
J: TRBJ1-3
DNA: TGCGCCAGCAGCCAAGTCTCCGGAAACACCATATATTTT
CDR3: CASSQVSGNTIYF

size: once
D: TRBD1
V: TRBV19
J: TRBJ2-1
DNA: TGTGCCAGTGGGGGACAGGGCCACAATGAGCAGTTCTTC
CDR3: CASGGQGHNEQFF

size: -
D: -
V: TRBV18
J: TRBJ2-7
DNA: TGTGCCAGCTCGCCCGACTCCCTTACCTACGAGCAGTACTTC
CDR3: CASSPDSLTYEQYF

size: -
D: TRBD2
V: TRBV2
J: TRBJ2-1
DNA: TGTGCCAGCAGGGAAATCTCCAATGCGGGACTAGCGGGGAATGAGCAGTTCTTC
CDR3: CASREISNAGLAGNEQFF

size: -
D: TRBD2
V: TRBV9
J: TRBJ2-5
DNA: TGTGCCAGCAGCGTAGTCGGGGGGAAAGAGACCCAGTACTTC
CDR3: CASSVVGGKETQYF

size: -
D: TRBD2
V: TRBV27
J: TRBJ2-2
DNA: TGTGCCAGCAACCCTCGATACGGGCTAGCGGGAGTCGGGACCGGGGAGCTGTTTTTT
CDR3: CASNPRYGLAGVGTGELFF

size: -
D: TRBD2
V: TRBV5-1
J: TRBJ2-3
DNA: TGCGCCAGCAGCTCGGGACTAGCGGGGGTCACAGATACGCAGTATTTT
CDR3: CASSSGLAGVTDTQYF

size: -
D: TRBD1
V: TRBV28
J: TRBJ2-7
DNA: TGTGCCAGCAGTTTAGGAGGGACAGGGGGCAGGGAGCAGTACTTC
CDR3: CASSLGGTGGREQYF

size: -
D: -
V: TRBV5-1
J: TRBJ1-6
DNA: TGCGCCAGCAGCTTGGAGCGGACAGACTGGAGCTCCTATAATTCACCCCTCCACTTT
CDR3: CASSLERTDWSSYNSPLHF

size: -
D: TRBD1
V: TRBV18
J: TRBJ1-5
DNA: TGTGCCAGCGCACGGACAGGGAACAATCAGCCCCAGCATTTT
CDR3: CASARTGNNQPQHF

size: once
D: -
V: TRBV5-1
J: TRBJ2-2
DNA: TGCGCCAGTCACGGCGGGACTCCAACCGGGGAGCTGTTTTTT
CDR3: CASHGGTPTGELFF

size: -
D: TRBD1
V: TRBV6-4
J: TRBJ1-1
DNA: TGTGCCAGCAGTGAAGGGACAGAGAACACTGAAGCTTTCTTT
CDR3: CASSEGTENTEAFF

size: few
D: -
V: TRBV2
J: TRBJ1-4
DNA: TGTGCCAGCACCAGGGTTGGCGAAAAACTGTTTTTT
CDR3: CASTRVGEKLFF

size: -
D: -
V: TRBV30
J: TRBJ2-2
DNA: TGTGCCTGGGGAGGGTTCTCGAACACCGGGGAGCTGTTTTTT
CDR3: CAWGGFSNTGELFF

size: once
D: TRBD1
V: TRBV4-1
J: TRBJ2-7
DNA: TGCGCCAGCAGCCATCCGGGACAGGGTTCCGACGAGCAGTACTTC
CDR3: CASSHPGQGSDEQYF

size: -
D: TRBD2
V: TRBV4-3
J: TRBJ2-2
DNA: TGCGCCAGCAGCCAAGGGGGTAGCGGGGGTTCGATGGGGGAGCTGTTTTTT
CDR3: CASSQGGSGGSMGELFF

size: once
D: TRBD1
V: TRBV25-1
J: TRBJ2-7
DNA: TGTGCCACCGGGACAGGGAGGTCCTACTACGAGCAGTACTTC
CDR3: CATGTGRSYYEQYF

size: -
D: TRBD1
V: TRBV6-1
J: TRBJ2-1
DNA: TGTGCCAGCGGACAGGATACAGGCAGCGGCGGGGAGCAGTTCTTC
CDR3: CASGQDTGSGGEQFF

size: -
D: TRBD1
V: TRBV10-3
J: TRBJ1-2
DNA: TGTGCCATCAGTGAGTCGACAGACAGGGGGCTCGGCTACACCTTC
CDR3: CAISESTDRGLGYTF

size: -
D: TRBD1
V: TRBV5-6
J: TRBJ2-7
DNA: TGTGCCAGCAGCTGGGGACAGGGCTCCTACGAGCAGTACTTC
CDR3: CASSWGQGSYEQYF

size: -
D: TRBD1
V: TRBV25-1
J: TRBJ1-5
DNA: TGTGCCAGCAGTGAGTCCGGGACAGGGATTCAGCCCCAGCATTTT
CDR3: CASSESGTGIQPQHF

size: -
D: -
V: TRBV6-1
J: TRBJ2-1
DNA: TGTGCCAGCAGACACAGGGTGAATGAGCAGTTCTTC
CDR3: CASRHRVNEQFF

size: -
D: -
V: TRBV5-8
J: TRBJ1-2
DNA: TGTGCCAGCACCCCGACAGTTGGCTATGGCTACACCTTC
CDR3: CASTPTVGYGYTF

size: -
D: TRBD2
V: TRBV6-4
J: TRBJ2-3
DNA: TGTGCCAGCAGTGCTGCGGGAGGCACAGATACGCAGTATTTT
CDR3: CASSAAGGTDTQYF